The present T cell receptor beta chain was sequenced within a study of tumor-infiltrating lymphocytes in primary liver carcinoma. TCR beta cDNA was prepared out of roughly 520 ng total RNA by means of a constant-region primer. Three nested multiplex PCR rounds of slightly modified ARM-PCR generated TCR beta libraries. Researchers ran the first two PCR rounds for roughly 11 cycles each with TRBV1-TRBV30 forward primers and a C-beta reverse primer. Each CDR3 protein gets one entry after TCRdb re-called the multiplex PCR reads with MiXCR. The sample has approximately 310,000 distinct CDR3 sequences, about 60% seen once. Study-wide points: Tumor-adjacent and tumor-blood pairs shared less of their repertoires than tumor region pairs shared.

Trimming took 6 bases from V and 2 from J, leaving 17 bases between them. This CDR3 has 15 amino acids. Germline CDR1 is SGHDN and CDR2 is FVKESK. They got blood RNA out of unsorted whole blood and also pulled out germline DNA. This clonotype was seen a single time. Its target is not known. The sequencing sample was made of peripheral blood. The receptor's source is a man in his forties with primary liver carcinoma and hepatitis B virus infection. The chain uses TRBV14 and TRBJ2-7; possibly TRBD1 for D (6 bases). The CDR3 is CASRRLGQSTYEQYF. CDR3 nucleotides: TGTGCCAGCAGACGTTTAGGACAGAGTACCTACGAGCAGTACTTC.